A single sample gave rise to the 21 T cell receptor beta chains below, sequenced in a study of tumor and adjacent non-tumor tissue in lung cancer. The library came from three nested PCR rounds adapted from ARM-PCR protocols. One entry per CDR3 protein, called by TCRdb with MiXCR from the multiplex PCR reads. The data hold fewer than 85,000 distinct CDR3 sequences, with around 73% observed a single time. RNA was extracted from bulk tissue without any cell sorting. Material: lung tumor tissue. These receptors were collected from a man aged 60 to 75 with non-small cell lung cancer.

Details on this clonotype: One junction end disagrees with the germline gene, perhaps due to a read error. The CDR3: CVSSYRDRTDTQYF. CDR3 nucleotides: TGTGTCAGCAGTTACCGGGACAGGACCGATACGCAGTATTTT. The chain couples TRBV6-6 to TRBJ2-3; 8 positions match TRBD1. Germline V CDR1 and CDR2: MNHNY, SVGAGI (reference sequence). The CDR3 loop spans 14 amino acids.

Of note for this clonotype: Without the conserved terminal phenylalanine or tryptophan, this CDR3 likely stems from a read error. It is unclear where the CDR3 begins or ends on the DNA, so no DNA is shown, and the CDR3 is as TCRdb lists it. The chain uses TRBV5-1 and TRBJ1-4; the table's TRBD1 call for D was not verified on the DNA. The CDR3 is made up of 11 amino acids, end residues included. The germline V gene has CDR1 SGHRS and CDR2 YFSETQ. CDR3 sequence reads: CTSSLWTEARL.

Concerning this clonotype itself: At one boundary the junction diverges from the germline segment, which might be a read error. V usage is TRBV18 and J usage is TRBJ2-7; TRBD1 aligns across 7 bases. CDR1 and CDR2 from the germline V gene are KGHSH and LQKENI. This CDR3 region has 13 residues. The CDR3 protein is CASSPPDRREHYF. CDR3 DNA: TGTGCCAGCTCACCCCCGGACAGGAGAGAGCACTACTTC.

This chain uses TRBV11-1 with TRBJ2-5; D may be TRBD1 (6 bases). The ends were cut back, 5 bases at V and 14 bases at J, with 27 bases in the middle. The CDR3 is 15 amino acids. Germline CDR1 reads SGHAT; CDR2 reads FQDESV (reference sequence). The CDR3 protein is CASSHTVSGVETQYF. For the CDR3, the DNA is TGTGCCAGCAGCCATACAGTGTCAGGGGTGGAGACACAATACTTC.

J is TRBJ2-6 and V is TRBV6-1; D ambiguous. Trimming took off 4 bases at V and 4 bases at J, with 14 bases between the two ends. From germline, CDR1 is MNHNS and CDR2 SASEGT. This CDR3 spans 16 amino acids. CDR3 amino acids: CASSAIWAPGANVLTF. CDR3 nucleotide sequence: TGTGCCAGCAGTGCAATTTGGGCACCAGGGGCCAACGTCCTGACTTTC.

This clonotype was counted at least ten times. The chain links TRBV5-1 to TRBJ2-7; TRBD2 matches at 8 bases. V dropped 3 bases and J dropped 5; count of bases not matched to a gene: 13. The CDR3 contains 16 residues. Germline CDR1 is SGHRS and CDR2 is YFSETQ. This CDR3 reads CASSSGPGLGANEQYF. The CDR3 DNA reads TGCGCCAGCAGCTCCGGCCCGGGACTAGGGGCCAACGAGCAGTACTTC.

In the case of this clonotype: This CDR3 is missing its conserved last phenylalanine or tryptophan, likely due to a read error. The chain carries TRBV29-1 and TRBJ2-5, with 7 bases matching TRBD1. V lost 7 bases to trimming and J lost 7 bases; unmatched junction nucleotides: 12. CDR1 is SQVTM and CDR2 is ANQGSEA in the germline V gene. The CDR3 is 13 residues long. For the CDR3, the DNA is TGCAGCGAGGGGGCGGCTGCTCTTTGGACCCAGTACTCC. It codes for CSEGAAALWTQYS.

The chain recombines TRBV6-4 with TRBJ2-3; TRBD2 is a possible D gene (5 bases). Germline assignment: CDR1 MRHNA and CDR2 SNTAGT. Trimming took off 6 bases at V and 6 bases at J, with 13 bases between the two ends. The CDR3 is 13 residues long. CDR3 nucleotide sequence: TGTGCCAGCAGCCCGGAGAGAGGGGATACGCAGTATTTT. It codes for CASSPERGDTQYF.

This clonotype was detected a few times. The chain combines TRBV11-1 with TRBJ2-3; D remains unclear. This CDR3 spans 14 amino acids. Germline V gives CDR1 SGHAT, CDR2 FQDESV (reference sequence). Trimming took off 1 base at V and 2 bases at J, with 7 bases between the two ends. The CDR3 loop is CASSLDIITDTQYF. For the CDR3, the DNA is TGTGCCAGCAGCTTAGATATTATCACAGATACGCAGTATTTT. Full variable domain (outside the CDR3, taken from reference TRBV11-1 and TRBJ2-3): EAEVAQSPRYKITEKSQAVAFWCDPISGHATLYWYRQILGQGPELLVQFQDESVVDDSQLPKDRFSAERLKGVDSTLKIQPAELGDSAMYLCASSLDIITDTQYFGPGTRLTVL.

This chain connects TRBV19 to TRBJ1-5; 7 bases line up with TRBD1. The germline V gene has CDR1 LNHDA and CDR2 SQIVND (reference sequence). The V segment lost 3 bases and the J segment 0 bases; nucleotides outside the gene matches: 2. The CDR3 runs to 15 residues. CDR3 DNA sequence: TGTGCCAGTAGTATGGGGACAGTTAGCAATCAGCCCCAGCATTTT. The encoded protein is CASSMGTVSNQPQHF.

About this clonotype: Possible read error: a much larger clone is one base away. V usage is TRBV5-4 and J usage is TRBJ1-5; TRBD1 is a possible D gene (5 bases). V lost 3 bases to trimming and J lost 9 bases, with 16 bases between them. The CDR3 consists of 14 residues. The germline CDR1 and CDR2 sequences are SGHNT and YYREEE (reference sequence). The CDR3 region has the DNA TGTGCCAGCAGCTCGGGACCGGGCGGGGGGCCCCAGCATTTT. This codes for CASSSGPGGGPQHF.

This clonotype was seen a handful of times. The conserved phenylalanine or tryptophan normally closing the CDR3 is absent here, so this likely arose from a read error. The chain combines TRBV6-5 with TRBJ1-5; D perhaps matches TRBD1 (5 bases). CDR1 and CDR2 from the germline V gene are MNHEY and SVGAGI. This CDR3 has 14 residues. The CDR3 DNA follows: TGTGCCAGCAGTTATTCGGGGGGTAATCAGCCTCAGCATTCT. This codes for CASSYSGGNQPQHS.

At least ten counts were recorded for this clonotype. The rearrangement links TRBV24-1 to TRBJ2-5, with 8 bases identical to TRBD1. Germline V gene data show CDR1 as KGHDR and CDR2 as SFDVKD. The CDR3 spans 14 residues. J lost 2 bases, V lost 5 bases, and 3 bases had no gene match. This chain's CDR3 is CATSGRQGQETQYF. In DNA, the CDR3 is TGTGCCACCAGTGGAAGACAGGGGCAAGAGACCCAGTACTTC.

Concerning this clonotype itself: The junction and the germline gene differ at one end; a read error may be behind it. V usage is TRBV5-1 and J usage is TRBJ2-3; D remains unclear. This CDR3 comprises 14 residues. Germline CDR1 SGHRS, CDR2 YFSETQ. Here the CDR3 DNA reads TGTGCCAGCAGCTTGAGGTTAGCAAGGGATACGCAGTATTTT. Protein sequence: CASSLRLARDTQYF.

As to this clonotype: The junction departs from the called germline gene at one end, perhaps through a read error. In nucleotides, the CDR3 is TGCAATGTTAGAGACGGGCAAGGTACAACTGAAGTTTTCTTT. It yields the protein CNVRDGQGTTEVFF. This chain links TRBV20-1 with TRBJ1-1; no clear D gene. The CDR3 has 14 residues. CDR1 is DFQATT and CDR2 is SNEGSKA in the germline V gene (reference sequence).

There are a few counts of this clonotype. At one end the junction does not follow the germline gene, possibly because of a read error. This chain links TRBV20-1 with TRBJ1-2, with D perhaps TRBD1 (5 bases). Germline V gene lookup returns CDR1 DFQATT and CDR2 SNEGSKA (reference sequence). The CDR3 spans 13 residues. The CDR3 spells CSDRTGARYGYTF. The CDR3 DNA follows: TGCAGTGATAGGACCGGGGCCCGATATGGATACACCTTC.

The CDR3 here is CASSSGTAGLDTEAFF. The CDR3 bases are TGTGCCAGCAGCTCCGGGACGGCGGGGTTAGACACTGAAGCTTTCTTT. V gene TRBV11-2 combines with J gene TRBJ1-1; D possibly corresponds to TRBD1 (5 bases). V lost 4 bases and J 3 bases, leaving 18 bases between the germline ends. Germline V gives CDR1 SGHAT, CDR2 FQNNGV. The CDR3 is made up of 16 amino acids.

V gene TRBV12-5 combines with J gene TRBJ1-5, with D possibly being TRBD1 (5 bases). The germline V gene has CDR1 LGHNT and CDR2 FRNRAP. The CDR3 has 13 amino acids. Trimming stripped 6 bases from V and 13 bases from J, with 19 bases between. CDR3 region: CASGPDINQKQHF. The CDR3 DNA reads TGTGCTAGTGGCCCGGACATCAATCAGAAACAGCATTTT.

For this clonotype: At one boundary the junction diverges from the germline segment, which might be a read error. The rearrangement uses TRBV11-2 and TRBJ1-2; D uncertain. Looked up from germline, CDR1 is SGHAT and CDR2 is FQNNGV. The CDR3 consists of 11 residues. The CDR3: CASGPLYDYTF. The CDR3, as DNA: TGTGCCAGCGGACCGCTCTATGACTACACCTTC.

Points on this clonotype: Germline is not matched at one junction end, which may reflect a read error. This chain joins TRBV6-6 and TRBJ2-1, with a tentative D call TRBD2 (6 bases). Germline loops: CDR1 MNHNY, CDR2 SVGAGI (reference sequence). CDR3 length equals 15 residues. CDR3 loop: CANSLSQREWNEQFF. For the CDR3, the DNA is TGTGCCAACAGTCTTTCCCAACGGGAGTGGAATGAGCAGTTCTTC.

This clonotype was seen only once. A read error may explain this, as a much larger clone is one base away. Lacking the conserved final phenylalanine or tryptophan, this CDR3 likely reflects a read error. The chain employs TRBV14 and TRBJ2-1, with a tentative D call TRBD2 (6 bases). This CDR3 region has 13 residues. CDR1 is SGHDN and CDR2 is FVKESK in the germline V gene. V was shortened by 2 bases and J by 10 bases, with 12 bases between the two germline ends. In DNA form, the CDR3 reads TGTGCCAGCAGCCAATATAGGCGGGGAGAGCAGTTCTTA. This gives the protein CASSQYRRGEQFL.